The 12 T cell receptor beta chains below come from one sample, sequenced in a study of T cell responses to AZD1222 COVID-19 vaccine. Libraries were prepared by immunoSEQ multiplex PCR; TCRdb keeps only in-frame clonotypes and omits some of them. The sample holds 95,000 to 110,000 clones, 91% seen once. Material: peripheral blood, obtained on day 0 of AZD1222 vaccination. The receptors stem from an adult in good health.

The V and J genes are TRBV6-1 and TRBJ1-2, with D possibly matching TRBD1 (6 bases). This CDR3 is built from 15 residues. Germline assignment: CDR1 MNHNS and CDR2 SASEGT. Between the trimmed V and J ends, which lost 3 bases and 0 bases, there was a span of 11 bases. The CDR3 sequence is CASSEFGTTNYGYTF. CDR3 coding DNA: TGTGCCAGCAGTGAGTTCGGGACAACTAACTATGGCTACACCTTC.

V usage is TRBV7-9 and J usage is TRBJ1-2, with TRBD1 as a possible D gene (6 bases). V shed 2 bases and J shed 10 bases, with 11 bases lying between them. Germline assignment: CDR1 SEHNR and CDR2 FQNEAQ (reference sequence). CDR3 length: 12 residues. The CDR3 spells CASSLFRGDYTF. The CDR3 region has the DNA TGTGCCAGCAGCTTATTCAGGGGAGACTACACCTTC.

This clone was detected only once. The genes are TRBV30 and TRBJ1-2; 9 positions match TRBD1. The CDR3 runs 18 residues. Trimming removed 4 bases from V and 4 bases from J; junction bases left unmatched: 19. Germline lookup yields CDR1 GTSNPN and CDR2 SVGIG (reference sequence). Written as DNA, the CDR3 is TGTGCCTGGACCAAGGGAGGGACAGGGAACCCCAGGAGCTATGGCTACACCTTC. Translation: CAWTKGGTGNPRSYGYTF.

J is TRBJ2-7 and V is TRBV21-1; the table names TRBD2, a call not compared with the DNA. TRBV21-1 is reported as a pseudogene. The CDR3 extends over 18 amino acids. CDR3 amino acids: CASSKARASGRRRGEQYF. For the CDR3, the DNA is TGTGCCAGCAGCAAAGCGCGGGCTAGCGGGAGGCGGAGGGGTGAGCAGTACTTC.

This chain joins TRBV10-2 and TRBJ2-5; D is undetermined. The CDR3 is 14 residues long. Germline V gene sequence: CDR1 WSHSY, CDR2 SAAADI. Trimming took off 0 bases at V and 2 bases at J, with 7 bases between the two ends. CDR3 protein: CASSESWIQETQYF. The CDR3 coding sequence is TGCGCCAGCAGTGAGTCGTGGATTCAAGAGACCCAGTACTTC.

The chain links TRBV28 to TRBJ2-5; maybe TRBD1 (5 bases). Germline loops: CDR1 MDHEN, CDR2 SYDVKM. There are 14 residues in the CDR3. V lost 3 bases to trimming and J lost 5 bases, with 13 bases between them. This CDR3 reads CASSFPGSQETQYF. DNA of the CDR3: TGTGCCAGCAGTTTTCCAGGGTCTCAGGAGACCCAGTACTTC.

CDR3: CASSLGSGGDSPLHF. The CDR3 DNA is TGTGCCAGCAGTTTAGGGTCCGGCGGGGATTCACCCCTCCACTTT. V and J are TRBV28 and TRBJ1-6; no clear D gene. The CDR3 has 15 residues. Germline V gene sequence: CDR1 MDHEN, CDR2 SYDVKM. The V gene lost 2 bases and the J gene lost 8 bases, with 13 bases spanning the gap.

DNA of the CDR3: TGTGCCAGCTCACCACAACGGGGTGGCTACACCTTC. Its protein is CASSPQRGGYTF. The rearrangement joins TRBV18 to TRBJ1-2; D is uncertain. The V end lost 1 base, the J end lost 7 bases, and 7 bases lay between the germline ends. From germline, CDR1 is KGHSH and CDR2 LQKENI. This CDR3 is built from 12 residues.

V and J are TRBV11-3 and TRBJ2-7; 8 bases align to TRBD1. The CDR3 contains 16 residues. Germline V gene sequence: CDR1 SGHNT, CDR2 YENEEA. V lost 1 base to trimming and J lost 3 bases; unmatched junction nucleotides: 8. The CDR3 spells CASSLAAGTGFYEQYF. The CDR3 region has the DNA TGTGCCAGCAGCTTAGCGGCCGGGACAGGTTTCTACGAGCAGTACTTC.

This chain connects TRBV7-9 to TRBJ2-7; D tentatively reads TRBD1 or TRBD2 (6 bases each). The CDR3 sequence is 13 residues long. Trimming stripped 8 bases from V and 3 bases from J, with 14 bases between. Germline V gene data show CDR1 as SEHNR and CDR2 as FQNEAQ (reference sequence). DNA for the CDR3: TGTGCCAGCTCCGGGGGCCCCAGCTACGAGCAGTACTTC. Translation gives CASSGGPSYEQYF.

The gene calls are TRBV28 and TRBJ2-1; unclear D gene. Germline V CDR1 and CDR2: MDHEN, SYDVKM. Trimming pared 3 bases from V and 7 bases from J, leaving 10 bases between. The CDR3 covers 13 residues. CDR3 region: CASSFRNANEQFF. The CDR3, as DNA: TGTGCCAGCAGTTTCAGGAATGCGAATGAGCAGTTCTTC.

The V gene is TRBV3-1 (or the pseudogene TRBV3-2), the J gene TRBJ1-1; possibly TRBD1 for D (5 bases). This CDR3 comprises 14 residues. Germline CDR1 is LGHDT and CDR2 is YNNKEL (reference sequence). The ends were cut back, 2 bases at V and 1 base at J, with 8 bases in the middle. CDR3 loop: CASSQQGGNTEAFF. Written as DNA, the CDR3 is TGTGCCAGCAGCCAACAGGGCGGGAACACTGAAGCTTTCTTT.